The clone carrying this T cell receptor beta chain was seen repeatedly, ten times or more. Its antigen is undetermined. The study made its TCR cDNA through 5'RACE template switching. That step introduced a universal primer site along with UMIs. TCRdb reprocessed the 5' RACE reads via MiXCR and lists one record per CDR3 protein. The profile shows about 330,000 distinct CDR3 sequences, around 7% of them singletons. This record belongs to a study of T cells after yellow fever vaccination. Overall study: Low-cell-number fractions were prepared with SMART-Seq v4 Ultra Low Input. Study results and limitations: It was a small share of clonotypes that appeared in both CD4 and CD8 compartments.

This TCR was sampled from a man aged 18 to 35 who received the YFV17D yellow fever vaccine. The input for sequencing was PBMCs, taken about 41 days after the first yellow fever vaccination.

CDR3 in DNA: TGTGCCAGCAGTTTAAATTCACCCCTCCACTTT. The encoded protein is CASSLNSPLHF. V usage is TRBV7-2 and J usage is TRBJ1-6; the D is unclear. Germline V gives CDR1 SGHTA, CDR2 FQGNSA. The CDR3 totals 11 residues. V shed 6 bases and J shed 7 bases, with 4 bases lying between them.